Reported below is one T cell receptor beta chain. The germline gives CDR1 SGHNT, CDR2 YYREEE (reference sequence). The CDR3 contains 14 residues. Trimming removed 3 bases at V and 3 bases at J, with 13 bases between. This record comes from a study of blood T cell repertoires in COVID-19. Across the whole study: Sites across the United States, Italy and Spain contributed samples from acute and convalescent COVID-19.

Seattle-derived patients entered the study during active infection and were followed longitudinally. Using immunoSEQ multiplex PCR, the repertoire was profiled, and TCRdb retains in-frame clones only, with some absent. The profile shows about 170,000 clones, about nine tenths of them singletons. This receptor was obtained from a man aged 18-30 years with COVID-19, enrolled during active disease. The J gene is TRBJ2-7, the V gene TRBV5-4; a weak D match, TRBD1 (6 bases). Sequences were obtained from peripheral blood. CDR3 residues: CASSSNRVGYEQYF. CDR3 bases: TGTGCCAGCAGCTCAAACAGGGTTGGCTACGAGCAGTACTTC.